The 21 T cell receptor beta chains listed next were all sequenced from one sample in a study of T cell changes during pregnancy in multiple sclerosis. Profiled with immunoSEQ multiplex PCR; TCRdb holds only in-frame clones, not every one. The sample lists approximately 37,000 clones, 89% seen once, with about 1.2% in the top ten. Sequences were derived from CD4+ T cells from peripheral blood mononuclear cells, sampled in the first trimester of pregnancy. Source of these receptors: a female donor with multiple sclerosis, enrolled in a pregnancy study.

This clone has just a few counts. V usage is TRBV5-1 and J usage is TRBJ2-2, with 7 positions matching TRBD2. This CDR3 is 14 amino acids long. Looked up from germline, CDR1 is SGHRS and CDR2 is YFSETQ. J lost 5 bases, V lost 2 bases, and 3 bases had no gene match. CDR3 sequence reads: CASSFLAETGELFF. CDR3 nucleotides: TGCGCCAGCAGCTTTCTAGCGGAAACCGGGGAGCTGTTTTTT.

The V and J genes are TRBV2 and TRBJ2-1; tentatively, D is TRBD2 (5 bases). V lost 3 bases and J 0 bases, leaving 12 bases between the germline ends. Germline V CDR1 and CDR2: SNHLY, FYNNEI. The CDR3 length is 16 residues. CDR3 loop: CASSDLVARSYNEQFF. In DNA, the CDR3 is TGTGCCAGCAGTGATCTAGTAGCGCGCTCCTACAATGAGCAGTTCTTC.

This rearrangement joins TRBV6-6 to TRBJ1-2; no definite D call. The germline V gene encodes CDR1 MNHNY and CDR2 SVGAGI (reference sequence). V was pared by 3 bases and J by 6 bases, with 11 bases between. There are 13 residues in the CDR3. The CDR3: CASSYRQNDGYTF. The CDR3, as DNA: TGTGCCAGCAGTTATCGCCAGAATGATGGCTACACCTTC.

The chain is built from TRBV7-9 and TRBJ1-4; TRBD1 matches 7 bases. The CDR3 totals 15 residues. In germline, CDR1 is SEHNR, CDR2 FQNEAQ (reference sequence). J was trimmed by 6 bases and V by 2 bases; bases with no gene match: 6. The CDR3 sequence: CASSLQGGVHEKLFF. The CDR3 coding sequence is TGTGCCAGCAGCTTACAAGGGGGCGTTCATGAAAAACTGTTTTTT. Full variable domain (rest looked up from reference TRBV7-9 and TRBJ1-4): DTGVSQNPRHKITKRGQNVTFRCDPISEHNRLYWYRQTLGQGPEFLTYFQNEAQLEKSRLLSDRFSAERPKGSFSTLEIQRTEQGDSAMYLCASSLQGGVHEKLFFGSGTQLSVL.

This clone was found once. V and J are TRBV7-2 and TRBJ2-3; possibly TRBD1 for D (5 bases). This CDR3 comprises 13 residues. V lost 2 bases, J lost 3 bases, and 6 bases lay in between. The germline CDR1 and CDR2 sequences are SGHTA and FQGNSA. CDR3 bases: TGTGCCAGCAGCTTACGACAGACAGATACGCAGTATTTT. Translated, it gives CASSLRQTDTQYF.

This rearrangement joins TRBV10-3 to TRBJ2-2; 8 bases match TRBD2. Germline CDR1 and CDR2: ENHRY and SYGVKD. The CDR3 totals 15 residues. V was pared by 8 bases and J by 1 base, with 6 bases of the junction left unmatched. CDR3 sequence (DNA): TGTGCCATCGGGCGGGAGGCCTTGAACACCGGGGAGCTGTTTTTT. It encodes CAIGREALNTGELFF.

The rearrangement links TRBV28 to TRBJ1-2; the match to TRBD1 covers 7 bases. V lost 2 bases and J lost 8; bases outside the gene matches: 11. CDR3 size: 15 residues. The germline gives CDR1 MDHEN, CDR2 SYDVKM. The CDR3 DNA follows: TGTGCCAGCAGTTTAGTGGGGGCAGGGGGAAAAGGCTACACCTTC. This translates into CASSLVGAGGKGYTF.

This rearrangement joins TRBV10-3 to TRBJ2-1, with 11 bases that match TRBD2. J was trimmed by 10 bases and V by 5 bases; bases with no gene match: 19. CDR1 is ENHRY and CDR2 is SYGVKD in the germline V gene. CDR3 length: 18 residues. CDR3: CAISTELGTSGPLREQFF. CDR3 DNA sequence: TGTGCCATCAGTACCGAACTCGGGACTAGCGGCCCCCTCAGGGAGCAGTTCTTC.

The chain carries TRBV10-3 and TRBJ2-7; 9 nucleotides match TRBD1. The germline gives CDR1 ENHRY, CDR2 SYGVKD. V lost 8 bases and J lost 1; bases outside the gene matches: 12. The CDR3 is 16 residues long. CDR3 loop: CAIRGYRDRVSYEQYF. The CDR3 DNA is TGTGCCATCCGCGGATATCGGGACAGGGTTTCCTACGAGCAGTACTTC.

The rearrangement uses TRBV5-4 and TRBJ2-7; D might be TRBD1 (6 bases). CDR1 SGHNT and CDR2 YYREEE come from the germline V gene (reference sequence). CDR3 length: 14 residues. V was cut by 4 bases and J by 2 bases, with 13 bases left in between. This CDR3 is CASSNRDTPYEQYF. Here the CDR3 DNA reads TGTGCCAGCAGCAACCGGGACACCCCCTACGAGCAGTACTTC.

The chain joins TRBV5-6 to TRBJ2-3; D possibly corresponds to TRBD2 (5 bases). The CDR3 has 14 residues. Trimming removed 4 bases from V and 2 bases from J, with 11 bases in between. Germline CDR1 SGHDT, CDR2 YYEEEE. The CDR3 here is CASSPVGVTDTQYF. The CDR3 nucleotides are TGTGCCAGCAGCCCGGTCGGGGTCACAGATACGCAGTATTTT.

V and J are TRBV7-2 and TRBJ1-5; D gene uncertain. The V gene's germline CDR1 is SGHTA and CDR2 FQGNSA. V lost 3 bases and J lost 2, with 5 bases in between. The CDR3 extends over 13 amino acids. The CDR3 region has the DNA TGTGCCAGCAGCTTCAATCGCAATCAGCCCCAGCATTTT. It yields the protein CASSFNRNQPQHF.

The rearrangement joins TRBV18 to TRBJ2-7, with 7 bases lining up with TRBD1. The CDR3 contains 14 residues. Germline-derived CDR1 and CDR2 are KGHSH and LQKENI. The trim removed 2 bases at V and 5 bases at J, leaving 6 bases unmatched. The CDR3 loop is CASSPVDRDNEQYF. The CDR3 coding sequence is TGTGCCAGCTCACCAGTCGACAGGGACAACGAGCAGTACTTC.

Here the CDR3 reads CASSPTRASGRDNEQYF. The DNA of the CDR3 is TGTGCCAGCTCCCCAACCCGGGCTAGCGGGAGAGACAACGAGCAGTACTTC. The chain employs TRBV18 and TRBJ2-7; TRBD2 agrees at 10 bases. Germline assignment: CDR1 KGHSH and CDR2 LQKENI. The CDR3 sequence is 17 residues long. The V segment lost 6 bases and the J segment 5 bases; nucleotides outside the gene matches: 16. The full variable domain, rest sourced from reference TRBV18 and TRBJ2-7, is NAGVMQNPRHLVRRRGQEARLRCSPMKGHSHVYWYRQLPEEGLKFMVYLQKENIIDESGMPKERFSAEFPKEGPSILRIQQVVRGDSAAYFCASSPTRASGRDNEQYFGPGTRLTVT.

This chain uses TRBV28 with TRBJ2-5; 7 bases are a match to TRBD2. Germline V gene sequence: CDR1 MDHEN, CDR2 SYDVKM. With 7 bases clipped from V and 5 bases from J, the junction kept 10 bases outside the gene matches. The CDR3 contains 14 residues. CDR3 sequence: CASIIAGAAETQYF. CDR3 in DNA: TGTGCCAGCATAATCGCGGGAGCTGCTGAGACCCAGTACTTC.

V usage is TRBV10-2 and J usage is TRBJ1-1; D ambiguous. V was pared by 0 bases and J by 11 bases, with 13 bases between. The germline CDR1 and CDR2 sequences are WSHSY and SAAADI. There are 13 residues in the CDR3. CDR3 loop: CASSESSGVGAFF. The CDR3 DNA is TGCGCCAGCAGTGAGTCGTCCGGGGTTGGCGCTTTCTTT.

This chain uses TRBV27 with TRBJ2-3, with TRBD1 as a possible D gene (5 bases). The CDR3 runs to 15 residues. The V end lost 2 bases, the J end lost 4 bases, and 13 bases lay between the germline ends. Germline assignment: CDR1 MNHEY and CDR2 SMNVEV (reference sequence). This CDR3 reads CASSLRGIVSDTQYF. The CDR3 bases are TGTGCCAGCAGTTTAAGGGGAATAGTTTCAGATACGCAGTATTTT.

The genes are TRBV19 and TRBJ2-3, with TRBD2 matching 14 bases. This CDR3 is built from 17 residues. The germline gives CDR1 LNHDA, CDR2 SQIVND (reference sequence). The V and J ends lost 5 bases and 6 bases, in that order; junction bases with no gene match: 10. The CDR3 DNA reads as TGTGCCAGTAGTCTCAGACTAGCGGGAGGGCCGGGGGATACGCAGTATTTT. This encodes CASSLRLAGGPGDTQYF. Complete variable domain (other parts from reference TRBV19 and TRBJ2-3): DGGITQSPKYLFRKEGQNVTLSCEQNLNHDAMYWYRQDPGQGLRLIYYSQIVNDFQKGDIAEGYSVSREKKESFPLTVTSAQKNPTAFYLCASSLRLAGGPGDTQYFGPGTRLTVL.

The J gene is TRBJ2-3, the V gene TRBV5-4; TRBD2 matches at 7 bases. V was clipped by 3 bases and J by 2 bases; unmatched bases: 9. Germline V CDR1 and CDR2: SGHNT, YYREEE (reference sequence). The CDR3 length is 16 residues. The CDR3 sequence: CASSSPLGGVTDTQYF. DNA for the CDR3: TGTGCCAGCAGCTCACCGTTGGGGGGGGTCACAGATACGCAGTATTTT.

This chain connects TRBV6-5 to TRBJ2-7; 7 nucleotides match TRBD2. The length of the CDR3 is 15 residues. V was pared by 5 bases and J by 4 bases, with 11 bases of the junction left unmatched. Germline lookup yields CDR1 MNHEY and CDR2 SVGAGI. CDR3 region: CASSVGGGRAYEQYF. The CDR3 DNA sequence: TGTGCCAGCAGTGTTGGTGGCGGGAGAGCGTACGAGCAGTACTTC.

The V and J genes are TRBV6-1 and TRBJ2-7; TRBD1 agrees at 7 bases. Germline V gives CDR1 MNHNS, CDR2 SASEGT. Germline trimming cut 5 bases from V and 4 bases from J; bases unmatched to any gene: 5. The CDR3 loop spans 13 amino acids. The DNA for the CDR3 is TGTGCCAGCAGTAGGGACAGAGATTACGAGCAGTACTTC. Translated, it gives CASSRDRDYEQYF.